This T cell receptor (beta chain) was captured by sequencing in a study of blood T cell repertoires in COVID-19. On the study more broadly: Acute and convalescent COVID-19 samples came from the United States, Italy and Spain. PBMCs, B-cell-depleted T cells, or T cells were the source of the cDNA or gDNA that made up the material.

Under the authors' procedure: It was from reference gene primer amplification that nucleated cell counts were estimated. Repertoires were generated with immunoSEQ multiplex PCR, while TCRdb's copy carries only in-frame clones and drops some. V and J calls and clone size follow that table, whereas D and trimming were derived from the DNA. The sample lists some 160,000 clones; roughly 86% were seen once. Patients in Seattle were enrolled during active infection, then followed longitudinally. Trimming left V 5 bases short and J 0 bases short, with 15 bases between. CDR1 and CDR2 from the germline V gene are SGHNT and YYREEE (reference sequence). The length of the CDR3 is 16 residues.

The chain couples TRBV5-4 to TRBJ2-1, with TRBD1 as a possible D gene (6 bases). Sequencing was done on a sample of peripheral blood. The TCR sequence derives from a woman older than 75 with COVID-19, enrolled during active disease. The CDR3 coding sequence is TGTGCCAGCAGGCCACAGGGTGGGAGCTCCTACAATGAGCAGTTCTTC. It is translated as CASRPQGGSSYNEQFF. The full variable domain, its missing parts supplied by reference TRBV5-4 and TRBJ2-1, is ETGVTQSPTHLIKTRGQQVTLRCSSQSGHNTVSWYQQALGQGPQFIFQYYREEENGRGNFPPRFSGLQFPNYSSELNVNALELDDSALYLCASRPQGGSSYNEQFFGPGTRLTVL.